These 13 T cell receptor beta chains were sequenced from one sample in a study of early T cells in non-severe SARS-CoV-2 infection. MiXCR, applied by TCRdb to the 5' RACE reads, yields one record per CDR3 protein. The table includes approximately 56,000 distinct CDR3 sequences, about 9.1% detected once. The sequencing sample was made of whole blood. The origin of the receptors is an adult who was a healthcare worker with PCR-confirmed SARS-CoV-2 infection or an uninfected control (not recorded which).

The sample holds a few counts of this clonotype. The CDR3 protein is CASSWTSGVTDTQYF. CDR3 nucleotides: TGTGCCAGCAGCTGGACTAGCGGGGTAACAGATACGCAGTATTTT. The chain employs TRBV11-2 and TRBJ2-3; the match to TRBD2 covers 12 bases. After removal of 4 bases from V and 3 bases from J, the junction contained 2 bases not matched to a gene. Per the germline V gene, CDR1 is SGHAT and CDR2 is FQNNGV. This CDR3 region has 15 residues.

The genes are TRBV7-2 and TRBJ2-7, with a possible D match to TRBD2 (5 bases). The ends were cut back, 3 bases at V and 6 bases at J, with 12 bases in the middle. Germline values: CDR1 SGHTA, CDR2 FQGNSA. CDR3 size: 13 residues. The CDR3 sequence: CASSFKGEGEQYF. CDR3 bases: TGTGCCAGCAGCTTCAAGGGCGAGGGCGAGCAGTACTTC.

This clonotype was seen repeatedly, ten times or more. The chain has TRBV12-3 or TRBV12-4 and TRBJ2-1, with 9 bases that match TRBD2. This CDR3 contains 20 residues. Unmatched junction bases numbered 19, after V lost 7 bases and J lost 0 bases. CDR3 loop: CASTSSLGSGRFSSYNEQFF. The CDR3 DNA reads TGTGCCAGCACCTCCTCGCTGGGAAGCGGGAGGTTTAGCTCCTACAATGAGCAGTTCTTC.

Judged by abundance, this clonotype is medium-sized (0.01 to 0.1%). This sequence joins TRBV27 and TRBJ1-1, with 11 bases aligning to TRBD1. The V gene end was trimmed by 9 bases and the J gene end by 5 bases; junction bases not matched to a gene: 2. The CDR3 covers 12 residues. Germline V gives CDR1 MNHEY, CDR2 SMNVEV (reference sequence). The DNA of the CDR3 is TGTGCCAGTGGACAGGGGGCGACTGAAGCTTTCTTT. Translated, it gives CASGQGATEAFF.

This clonotype was recorded many times. The chain employs TRBV5-1 and TRBJ2-5; D is uncertain. V lost 4 bases and J 7 bases, leaving 14 bases between the germline ends. Germline CDR1 and CDR2: SGHRS and YFSETQ. The CDR3 has 13 amino acids. The CDR3 is CASSGEGRRTQYF. The CDR3 DNA sequence: TGCGCCAGCAGCGGAGAAGGAAGACGGACCCAGTACTTC.

This clonotype was detected ten times or more. The V gene is TRBV6-6, the J gene TRBJ1-3; tentative D call: TRBD1 (6 bases). Germline values: CDR1 MNHNY, CDR2 SVGAGI (reference sequence). This CDR3 spans 15 amino acids. Deletions cut 5 bases from V and 4 bases from J, with 15 bases between. The CDR3 bases are TGTGCCAGCAGTCTCCGACGGACAGAGGGAAACACCATATATTTT. It encodes CASSLRRTEGNTIYF.

This clonotype showed up many times. CDR3 nucleotides: TGTGCCAGTAGTATCGGGGGTATGTCCTACGAGCAGTACTTC. It encodes CASSIGGMSYEQYF. This chain connects TRBV19 to TRBJ2-7; D is possibly TRBD2 (6 bases). Between the trimmed V and J ends, which lost 3 bases and 1 base, there was a span of 10 bases. The CDR3 totals 14 residues. Germline lookup yields CDR1 LNHDA and CDR2 SQIVND (reference sequence). Full variable domain (outside the CDR3, taken from reference TRBV19 and TRBJ2-7): DGGITQSPKYLFRKEGQNVTLSCEQNLNHDAMYWYRQDPGQGLRLIYYSQIVNDFQKGDIAEGYSVSREKKESFPLTVTSAQKNPTAFYLCASSIGGMSYEQYFGPGTRLTVT.

The rearrangement uses TRBV3-1 and TRBJ2-1; D is possibly TRBD1 or TRBD2 (5 bases each). V lost 3 bases, J lost 10 bases, and 10 bases lay in between. The germline CDR1 and CDR2 sequences are LGHDT and YNNKEL (reference sequence). The CDR3 contains 12 residues. The CDR3 is CASSHAGTEQFF. Here the CDR3 DNA reads TGTGCCAGCAGCCATGCAGGGACCGAGCAGTTCTTC.

This clonotype was counted ten times or more. The chain links TRBV19 to TRBJ2-3; the match to TRBD2 covers 7 bases. V dropped 3 bases and J dropped 5; count of bases not matched to a gene: 11. Per the germline V gene, CDR1 is LNHDA and CDR2 is SQIVND (reference sequence). CDR3 size: 16 residues. Here the CDR3 reads CASSISTGGSRDTQYF. Here the CDR3 DNA reads TGTGCCAGTAGTATTTCGACGGGAGGAAGTAGAGATACGCAGTATTTT.

The chain couples TRBV10-2 to TRBJ1-1, with TRBD1 matching over 7 bases. V gave up 5 bases and J gave up 0 bases; unmatched junction bases: 12. CDR1 and CDR2 from the germline V gene are WSHSY and SAAADI. The length of the CDR3 is 17 residues. This chain's CDR3 is CASSQIRGVSLNTEAFF. As DNA, the CDR3 is TGCGCCAGCAGTCAAATCAGGGGGGTCAGTTTGAACACTGAAGCTTTCTTT.

This clonotype came up a few times. The rearrangement joins TRBV2 to TRBJ2-6; D not resolved. The CDR3 is 17 residues long. V was shortened by 0 bases and J by 0 bases, with 9 bases between the two germline ends. Germline V gene lookup returns CDR1 SNHLY and CDR2 FYNNEI. The CDR3 nucleotides read TGTGCCAGCAGTGAAGCGCCATCAGGCTCTGGGGCCAACGTCCTGACTTTC. This encodes CASSEAPSGSGANVLTF.

This clonotype was seen repeatedly, ten times or more. V is TRBV20-1 and J is TRBJ2-7; 9 bases map to TRBD1. Losses at the gene ends were 6 bases for V and 3 bases for J; bases not matched to a gene: 6. The CDR3 length is 13 residues. Per the germline V gene, CDR1 is DFQATT and CDR2 is SNEGSKA (reference sequence). The CDR3 DNA reads TGCAGTGCCAGGGACAGGGTGATCTACGAGCAGTACTTC. Translated, it gives CSARDRVIYEQYF.

This clonotype occurred many times. The chain recombines TRBV28 with TRBJ1-6; the match to TRBD1 covers 7 bases. CDR1 and CDR2 (germline): MDHEN, SYDVKM. The CDR3 has 15 amino acids. The junction had 9 bases not matched to a gene; V was cut back by 7 bases and J by 6 bases. The CDR3 region is CASTPTGTANSPLHF. The CDR3 region has the DNA TGTGCCAGCACCCCAACCGGGACAGCTAATTCACCCCTCCACTTT.